Listed here is a single T cell receptor (beta chain). TCR beta CDR3 regions were amplified from RNA. RT-PCR in the first round (using the HTBI primer set) targeted the TCR CDR3. TCRdb re-derived calls from the multiplex PCR reads in MiXCR, one entry per CDR3 protein. The sample has under 250,000 distinct CDR3 sequences, 15% to 20% seen once. The data were taken from a study of T cells in Graves' hyperthyroidism and ophthalmopathy. An absence of ophthalmopathy progression within 18 months meant stable Graves' hyperthyroidism. Germline lookup yields CDR1 SEHNR and CDR2 FQNEAQ (reference sequence). V gave up 2 bases and J gave up 4 bases, with 11 bases separating them. This CDR3 is 15 amino acids long.

This clonotype was obtained from a man in his forties or fifties with Graves' hyperthyroidism. Sequencing was carried out using blood. The J gene is TRBJ1-4, the V gene TRBV7-9; no reliable D call. The CDR3 DNA is TGTGCCAGCAGCTTAAGTCCCCGGAATAATGAAAAACTGTTTTTT. The encoded protein is CASSLSPRNNEKLFF.